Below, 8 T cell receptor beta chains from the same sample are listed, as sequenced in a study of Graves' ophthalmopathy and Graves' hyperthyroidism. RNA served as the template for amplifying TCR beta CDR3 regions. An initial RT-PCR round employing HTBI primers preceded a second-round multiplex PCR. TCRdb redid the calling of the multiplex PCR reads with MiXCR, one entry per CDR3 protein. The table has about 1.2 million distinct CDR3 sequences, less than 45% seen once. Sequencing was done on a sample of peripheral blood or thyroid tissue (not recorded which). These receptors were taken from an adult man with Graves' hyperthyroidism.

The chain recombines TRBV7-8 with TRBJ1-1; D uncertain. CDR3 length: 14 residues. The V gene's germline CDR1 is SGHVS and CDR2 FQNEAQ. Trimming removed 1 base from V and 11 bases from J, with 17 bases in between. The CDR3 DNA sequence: TGTGCCAGCAGCTTAGGCGAGGGCGCCGCGTCCGCTTTCTTT. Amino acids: CASSLGEGAASAFF.

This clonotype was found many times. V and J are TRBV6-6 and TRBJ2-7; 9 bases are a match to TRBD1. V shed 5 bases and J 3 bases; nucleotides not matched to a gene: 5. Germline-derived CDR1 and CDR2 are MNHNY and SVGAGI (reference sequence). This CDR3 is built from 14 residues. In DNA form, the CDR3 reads TGTGCCAGCAGTCACACAGGGGGCTACTACGAGCAGTACTTC. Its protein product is CASSHTGGYYEQYF.

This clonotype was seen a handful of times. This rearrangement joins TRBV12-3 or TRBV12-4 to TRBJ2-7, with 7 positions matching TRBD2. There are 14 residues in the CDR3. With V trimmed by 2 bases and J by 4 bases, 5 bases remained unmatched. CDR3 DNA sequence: TGTGCCAGCAGTTTACGCGGGAGTCTGTACGAGCAGTACTTC. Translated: CASSLRGSLYEQYF.

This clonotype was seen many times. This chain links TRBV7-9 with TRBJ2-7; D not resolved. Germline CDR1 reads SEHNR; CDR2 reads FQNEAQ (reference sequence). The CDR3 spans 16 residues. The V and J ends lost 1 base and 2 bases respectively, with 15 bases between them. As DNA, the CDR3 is TGTGCCAGCAGCTTAGGGGGTCCAGCTTATCCCTACGAGCAGTACTTC. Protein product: CASSLGGPAYPYEQYF.

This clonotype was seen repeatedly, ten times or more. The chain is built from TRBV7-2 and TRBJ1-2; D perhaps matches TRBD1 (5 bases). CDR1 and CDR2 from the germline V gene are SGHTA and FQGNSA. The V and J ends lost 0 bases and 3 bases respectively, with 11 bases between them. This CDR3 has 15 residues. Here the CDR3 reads CASSLASGPDYGYTF. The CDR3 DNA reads TGTGCCAGCAGCTTAGCCTCGGGGCCGGACTATGGCTACACCTTC.

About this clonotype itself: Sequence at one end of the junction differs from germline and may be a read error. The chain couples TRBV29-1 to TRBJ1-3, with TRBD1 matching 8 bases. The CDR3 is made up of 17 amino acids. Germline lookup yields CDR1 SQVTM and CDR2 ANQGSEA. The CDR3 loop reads CSAENRDRRDTGNTMYF. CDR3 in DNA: TGCAGCGCTGAAAACCGGGACAGGCGAGACACTGGAAACACCATGTATTTT.

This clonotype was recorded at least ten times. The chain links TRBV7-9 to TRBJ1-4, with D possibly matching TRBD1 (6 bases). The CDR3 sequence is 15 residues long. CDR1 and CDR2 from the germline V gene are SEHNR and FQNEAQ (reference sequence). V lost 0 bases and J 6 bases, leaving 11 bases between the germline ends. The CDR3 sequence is CASSLAGTPDEKLFF. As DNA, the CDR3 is TGTGCCAGCAGCTTAGCTGGGACACCCGATGAAAAACTGTTTTTT. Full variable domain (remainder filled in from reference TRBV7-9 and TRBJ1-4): DTGVSQNPRHKITKRGQNVTFRCDPISEHNRLYWYRQTLGQGPEFLTYFQNEAQLEKSRLLSDRFSAERPKGSFSTLEIQRTEQGDSAMYLCASSLAGTPDEKLFFGSGTQLSVL.

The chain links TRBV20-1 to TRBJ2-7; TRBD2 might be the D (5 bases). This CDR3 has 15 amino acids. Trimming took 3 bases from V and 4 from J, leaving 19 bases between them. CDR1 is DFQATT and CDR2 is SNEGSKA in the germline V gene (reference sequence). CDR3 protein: CSARGLGTRRYEQYF. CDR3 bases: TGCAGTGCTAGGGGATTGGGAACTAGACGATACGAGCAGTACTTC.